This record concerns one T cell receptor beta chain sequence. The data were taken from a study of early T cells in non-severe SARS-CoV-2 infection. Researchers tagged individual cDNA molecules with unique molecular identifiers. In TCRdb, the 5' RACE reads were re-called with MiXCR into one record per CDR3 protein. The sample consists of 70,000 or so distinct CDR3 sequences, approximately 12% of them appearing once. Trimming took off 7 bases at V and 9 bases at J, with 13 bases between the two ends. This CDR3 is 12 amino acids long. Germline CDR1 MNHEY, CDR2 SVGEGT. This receptor was identified in an adult who was a healthcare worker with PCR-confirmed SARS-CoV-2 infection or an uninfected control (not recorded which). The gene calls are TRBV6-2 or TRBV6-3 and TRBJ1-5, with TRBD1 as a possible D gene (5 bases). Sequencing used whole blood. CDR3 sequence reads: CASTNTRGPQHF. The CDR3 coding sequence is TGTGCCAGCACCAACACGAGGGGGCCCCAGCATTTT.